This T cell receptor beta chain was captured in a study of human T cells and chemical hapten exposure. Time point denoted: patch test 1, 2 weeks after DPC sensitization. Described treatment: therapeutic diphenylcyclopropenone sensitization with weekly scalp DPC. Total RNA was extracted from unfractionated whole blood. Library construction involved attaching unique molecular identifiers to individual cDNA molecules, which allowed quantitative, reproducible TCR counting. TCRdb analysed the RACE reads with MiXCR anew, one entry per CDR3 protein. The sample carries 100,000 or so distinct CDR3 sequences, 10% to 13% recorded once. Germline lookup yields CDR1 MNHNS and CDR2 SASEGT. J gave up 0 bases and V 3 bases, and 4 bases lay outside the gene matches. The CDR3 consists of 16 residues. General observations from the study: Donors' alopecia may make their immune response differ from healthy people's. Once DPC sensitization occurred, TCRs above 1 in 1000 frequency showed no change.

In this sample, this clonotype turned up a few times. Its target is unknown. This TCR was sampled from a man aged 35 to 55 with alopecia areata. Some clones in this sample may be carry-over from other donors' samples. The source material was whole blood, sampled in connection with sensitization to the hapten diphenylcyclopropenone (DPC). This sequence joins TRBV6-1 and TRBJ2-1; 8 positions agree with TRBD2. The CDR3 sequence: CASSDLSGSSYNEQFF. In nucleotides, the CDR3 is TGTGCCAGCAGTGACCTAAGCGGGAGCTCCTACAATGAGCAGTTCTTC.